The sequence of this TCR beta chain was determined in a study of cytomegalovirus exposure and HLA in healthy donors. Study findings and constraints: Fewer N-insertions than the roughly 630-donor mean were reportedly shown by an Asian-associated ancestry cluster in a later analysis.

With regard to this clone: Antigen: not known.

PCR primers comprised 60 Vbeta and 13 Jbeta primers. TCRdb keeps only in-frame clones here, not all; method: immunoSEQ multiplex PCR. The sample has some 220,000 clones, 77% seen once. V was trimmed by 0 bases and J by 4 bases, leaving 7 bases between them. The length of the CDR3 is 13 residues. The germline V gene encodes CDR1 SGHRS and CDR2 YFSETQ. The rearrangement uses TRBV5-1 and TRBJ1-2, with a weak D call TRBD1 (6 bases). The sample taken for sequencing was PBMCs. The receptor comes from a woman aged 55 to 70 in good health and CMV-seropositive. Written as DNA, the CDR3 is TGCGCCAGCAGCTTGGCAGGGGTCTATGGCTACACCTTC. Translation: CASSLAGVYGYTF.